These 15 T cell receptor beta chains originate from one sample sequenced in a study of CD8+ T cells in alopecia areata. Sequencing templates came from extracted RNA that was reverse transcribed into cDNA. The data were produced by immunoSEQ multiplex PCR, yet TCRdb's version contains in-frame clones alone and is incomplete. This sample has roughly 250,000 clones, with under 70% found just once. The sequences come from CD4+ T cells sorted from blood, collected at week 0. The receptors stem from a human donor with alopecia areata.

The chain uses TRBV6-5 and TRBJ1-1; 11 bases are shared with TRBD1. CDR1 is MNHEY and CDR2 is SVGAGI in the germline V gene. The CDR3 has 14 amino acids. J lost 4 bases, V lost 6 bases, and 4 bases had no gene match. The CDR3 spells CASRGQGAGTEAFF. The CDR3 coding sequence is TGTGCCAGCAGAGGACAGGGGGCAGGCACTGAAGCTTTCTTT.

This clone was seen more than once but under ten times. Other nucleotide sequences from this sample produce the same CDR3. The V gene is TRBV5-1, the J gene TRBJ1-1; D ambiguous. Germline CDR1 reads SGHRS; CDR2 reads YFSETQ. V lost 0 bases to trimming and J lost 5 bases, with 11 bases between them. The CDR3 consists of 14 residues. CDR3 region: CASSLAGVETEAFF. The CDR3 nucleotides are TGCGCCAGCAGCTTGGCCGGGGTTGAGACTGAAGCTTTCTTT.

This clone has only a few counts. The chain couples TRBV5-1 to TRBJ2-7, with 7 positions matching TRBD2. This CDR3 has 13 amino acids. The junction had 3 bases not matched to a gene; V was cut back by 3 bases and J by 3 bases. Germline CDR1 and CDR2: SGHRS and YFSETQ. Here the CDR3 reads CASSSTSFYEQYF. CDR3 sequence (DNA): TGCGCCAGCAGCTCGACTAGCTTCTACGAGCAGTACTTC.

The V call is TRBV29-1, the J call TRBJ2-1, with 9 bases that match TRBD1. The CDR3 contains 16 residues. V was clipped by 3 bases and J by 3 bases; unmatched bases: 9. Looked up from germline, CDR1 is SQVTM and CDR2 is ANQGSEA. CDR3 sequence (DNA): TGCAGCGTTGACCCACCCCGGGACAGGGTCTACAATGAGCAGTTCTTC. Translating it yields CSVDPPRDRVYNEQFF.

This chain connects TRBV4-2 to TRBJ1-4; no clear D gene. CDR3 length: 15 residues. The germline V gene encodes CDR1 LGHNA and CDR2 YNFKEQ. Trimming pared 0 bases from V and 7 bases from J, leaving 12 bases between. This CDR3 is CASSQDWGGSEKLFF. The CDR3 DNA is TGTGCCAGCAGCCAAGACTGGGGAGGGTCTGAAAAACTGTTTTTT.

The chain carries TRBV25-1 and TRBJ2-3; 7 bases are shared with TRBD1. The CDR3 spans 15 residues. Germline values: CDR1 MGHDK, CDR2 SYGVNS. V gave up 1 base and J gave up 4 bases; unmatched junction bases: 5. This CDR3 reads CASSELIGGADTQYF. The CDR3 DNA reads as TGTGCCAGCAGTGAATTGATAGGGGGCGCAGATACGCAGTATTTT.

The chain has TRBV6-5 and TRBJ1-1; D is possibly TRBD1 (6 bases). CDR1 and CDR2 from the germline V gene are MNHEY and SVGAGI. The CDR3 has 14 residues. Trimming pared 0 bases from V and 8 bases from J, leaving 13 bases between. CDR3: CASSYSDLDREAFF. The CDR3 DNA reads TGTGCCAGCAGTTACTCGGACCTCGACAGGGAAGCTTTCTTT.

This sequence joins TRBV10-3 and TRBJ1-1; TRBD1 is a possible D gene (6 bases). Trimming removed 4 bases from V and 1 base from J, with 16 bases in between. The CDR3 has 16 amino acids. In germline, CDR1 is ENHRY, CDR2 SYGVKD. The CDR3 protein is CAISALPGETNTEAFF. CDR3 coding DNA: TGTGCCATCAGTGCACTACCAGGGGAAACGAACACTGAAGCTTTCTTT.

The V and J genes are TRBV2 and TRBJ2-4; 8 positions agree with TRBD1. With V trimmed by 7 bases and J by 5 bases, 4 bases remained unmatched. Germline lookup yields CDR1 SNHLY and CDR2 FYNNEI. This CDR3 spans 13 amino acids. The CDR3 DNA sequence: TGTGCCAGCACTAAGGGACAGGAAAACATTCAGTACTTC. Its protein product is CASTKGQENIQYF.

This clone was found a few times. The genes are TRBV5-1 and TRBJ2-7; D is perhaps TRBD1 (6 bases). Germline V gene sequence: CDR1 SGHRS, CDR2 YFSETQ. This CDR3 is 14 amino acids long. The V end lost 2 bases, the J end lost 1 base, and 10 bases lay between the germline ends. CDR3 residues: CASSFQGRSYEQYF. The CDR3 coding sequence is TGCGCCAGCAGCTTCCAGGGGAGATCCTACGAGCAGTACTTC.

This clone has more than one count but fewer than ten. This chain uses TRBV9 with TRBJ1-6, with D possibly matching TRBD1 (5 bases). The CDR3 runs 16 residues. The germline CDR1 and CDR2 sequences are SGDLS and YYNGEE. Trimming took 0 bases from V and 1 from J, leaving 8 bases between them. The CDR3 DNA reads TGTGCCAGCAGCGTAGGTGGGGGATCCTATAATTCACCCCTCCACTTT. Protein product: CASSVGGGSYNSPLHF.

On this clone itself: Other DNA sequences of this sample code for an identical CDR3. The J gene is TRBJ1-6, the V gene TRBV9; D uncertain. Trimming shortened V by 0 bases and J by 7 bases, and 5 bases separated the two germline ends. The germline V gene encodes CDR1 SGDLS and CDR2 YYNGEE. The CDR3 has 13 amino acids. CDR3 DNA: TGTGCCAGCAGCGTAGAAGGGAATTCACCCCTCCACTTT. Protein: CASSVEGNSPLHF.

The rearrangement joins TRBV6-5 to TRBJ1-1; D is unresolved. V gave up 5 bases and J gave up 0 bases, with 4 bases separating them. The CDR3 sequence is 12 residues long. The germline V gene encodes CDR1 MNHEY and CDR2 SVGAGI. The CDR3 sequence is CASSTVNTEAFF. The CDR3 DNA reads as TGTGCCAGCAGTACTGTGAACACTGAAGCTTTCTTT.

The chain employs TRBV9 and TRBJ2-3; TRBD2 matches at 7 bases. The CDR3 is made up of 17 amino acids. Germline CDR1 is SGDLS and CDR2 is YYNGEE. The J segment lost 1 base and the V segment lost 2 bases, leaving 10 bases of the junction unmatched. This CDR3 reads CASSVSGEGLGTDTQYF. CDR3 coding DNA: TGTGCCAGCAGCGTCTCCGGGGAGGGCTTAGGCACAGATACGCAGTATTTT. Based on the CDR3 plus reference TRBV9 and TRBJ2-3, the full variable domain is DSGVTQTPKHLITATGQRVTLRCSPRSGDLSVYWYQQSLDQGLQFLIQYYNGEERAKGNILERFSAQQFPDLHSELNLSSLELGDSALYFCASSVSGEGLGTDTQYFGPGTRLTVL.

This clone occurred a few times. This chain connects TRBV28 to TRBJ2-7; no reliable D call. With 7 bases removed from V and 0 bases from J, the gap between germline ends came to 13 bases. CDR3 size: 14 residues. Germline lookup yields CDR1 MDHEN and CDR2 SYDVKM. The CDR3 is CASTPSGASYEQYF. The CDR3 DNA sequence: TGTGCCAGCACTCCGTCTGGCGCCTCCTACGAGCAGTACTTC.